One and the same sample provided the 26 T cell receptor beta chains below, sequenced in a study of shared clonotypes between healthy human individuals. Libraries were prepared by immunoSEQ multiplex PCR; TCRdb keeps only in-frame clonotypes and omits some of them. Of about 650,000 clones listed, around 95% are singletons. CD8 cells classed as naive were CD45RO-negative and positively selected for CCR7, excluding terminally differentiated effector memory CD45RA+ cells. Sequencing used naive CD8+ T cells sorted from blood. These receptor sequences come from a woman between 25 and 40 years old in good health.

The rearrangement uses TRBV6-5 and TRBJ2-7; perhaps TRBD2 as D (6 bases). V was cut by 0 bases and J by 7 bases, with 10 bases left in between. This CDR3 is built from 13 residues. Looked up from germline, CDR1 is MNHEY and CDR2 is SVGAGI. CDR3 residues: CASSYSIGGEQYF. The CDR3 DNA reads as TGTGCCAGCAGTTACTCGATTGGGGGGGAGCAGTACTTC.

This chain connects TRBV4-2 to TRBJ2-3; no clear D. V was trimmed by 0 bases and J by 4 bases, leaving 17 bases between them. The germline V gene encodes CDR1 LGHNA and CDR2 YNFKEQ. CDR3 size: 17 residues. CDR3 sequence: CASSQDPSPAEADTQYF. DNA for the CDR3: TGTGCCAGCAGCCAAGATCCATCTCCGGCCGAGGCAGATACGCAGTATTTT.

V gene TRBV28 combines with J gene TRBJ2-7; TRBD2 matches at 7 bases. CDR3 size: 18 residues. V shed 6 bases and J 4 bases; nucleotides not matched to a gene: 21. CDR1 and CDR2 (germline): MDHEN, SYDVKM. CDR3 sequence reads: CASSPEWGGTLPRYEQYF. CDR3 nucleotide sequence: TGTGCCAGCAGCCCCGAATGGGGGGGGACTCTCCCTAGATACGAGCAGTACTTC.

The genes are TRBV2 and TRBJ2-5; 7 bases align to TRBD1. The J call may be mistaken, given a closer DNA end match to TRBJ2-7. Germline V gene data show CDR1 as SNHLY and CDR2 as FYNNEI. This CDR3 is built from 13 residues. Written as DNA, the CDR3 is TGTGCCAGCACCGAGACAGGGACGGACGAGCAGTACTTC. This encodes CASTETGTDEQYF.

CDR3 DNA: TGTGCCAGCAGTCCCGGGACATATGTTATTGGGGCCAACGTCCTGACTTTC. It yields the protein CASSPGTYVIGANVLTF. V usage is TRBV28 and J usage is TRBJ2-6, with D tentatively TRBD1 (6 bases). The CDR3 is 17 amino acids. Germline-derived CDR1 and CDR2 are MDHEN and SYDVKM. With 5 bases removed from V and 3 bases from J, the gap between germline ends came to 17 bases. Combining the CDR3 with reference TRBV28 and TRBJ2-6 gives the whole variable domain DVKVTQSSRYLVKRTGEKVFLECVQDMDHENMFWYRQDPGLGLRLIYFSYDVKMKEKGDIPEGYSVSREKKERFSLILESASTNQTSMYLCASSPGTYVIGANVLTFGAGSRLTVL.

The chain employs TRBV27 and TRBJ2-1; the match to TRBD2 covers 8 bases. Looked up from germline, CDR1 is MNHEY and CDR2 is SMNVEV (reference sequence). This CDR3 contains 15 residues. V lost 5 bases, J lost 5 bases, and 8 bases stayed unmatched. CDR3 amino acids: CASSHWGLDNNEQFF. CDR3 coding DNA: TGTGCCAGCAGTCACTGGGGACTAGATAACAATGAGCAGTTCTTC.

The chain employs TRBV27 and TRBJ2-1; TRBD2 matches at 8 bases. The V gene end was trimmed by 2 bases and the J gene end by 2 bases; junction bases not matched to a gene: 11. This CDR3 comprises 18 residues. Germline assignment: CDR1 MNHEY and CDR2 SMNVEV (reference sequence). Here the CDR3 reads CASSLTGGAPATYNEQFF. In DNA form, the CDR3 reads TGTGCCAGCAGTTTAACGGGGGGGGCCCCGGCGACCTACAATGAGCAGTTCTTC.

This chain connects TRBV27 to TRBJ2-7, with D perhaps matching TRBD1 (5 bases). CDR1 MNHEY and CDR2 SMNVEV come from the germline V gene (reference sequence). The CDR3 has 13 residues. V was cut by 9 bases and J by 0 bases, with 12 bases left in between. CDR3 coding DNA: TGTGCCAGTCCAAGGGGCCACTCCTACGAGCAGTACTTC. The encoded protein is CASPRGHSYEQYF.

The CDR3 protein is CAISESLRTLSGEQYF. Written as DNA, the CDR3 is TGTGCCATCAGTGAGTCACTACGGACCCTATCGGGCGAGCAGTACTTC. The V gene is TRBV10-3, the J gene TRBJ2-7, with no clear D. CDR3 length: 16 amino acids. Germline values: CDR1 ENHRY, CDR2 SYGVKD. V was clipped by 0 bases and J by 6 bases, with 18 bases between them.

This rearrangement joins TRBV28 to TRBJ2-1; weak D call: TRBD1 (5 bases). The CDR3 has 13 residues. Germline assignment: CDR1 MDHEN and CDR2 SYDVKM. Between the trimmed V and J ends, which lost 5 bases and 1 base, there was a span of 6 bases. The CDR3 DNA sequence: TGTGCCAGCAGTAAGGGGTCCTACAATGAGCAGTTCTTC. Protein sequence: CASSKGSYNEQFF.

The rearrangement joins TRBV28 to TRBJ2-1, with 11 bases fitting TRBD2. Germline CDR1 and CDR2: MDHEN and SYDVKM. V shed 5 bases and J 3 bases; nucleotides not matched to a gene: 9. The CDR3 runs to 17 residues. CDR3 nucleotides: TGTGCCAGCAGTACCCAAACTAGCGGGAGTTTCTACAATGAGCAGTTCTTC. It translates to CASSTQTSGSFYNEQFF.

The chain recombines TRBV13 with TRBJ2-5; D might be TRBD1 or TRBD2, each matching 5 bases. Germline values: CDR1 PRHDT, CDR2 FYEKMQ (reference sequence). V was shortened by 8 bases and J by 5 bases, with 15 bases between the two germline ends. The CDR3 contains 13 residues. The CDR3 here is CASGLQGEETQYF. The CDR3 DNA is TGTGCCAGCGGGCTGCAGGGAGAGGAGACCCAGTACTTC.

This clone was recorded once. V and J are TRBV25-1 and TRBJ1-1; D is perhaps TRBD1 (5 bases). Per the germline V gene, CDR1 is MGHDK and CDR2 is SYGVNS. The length of the CDR3 is 14 residues. Trimming pared 8 bases from V and 1 base from J, leaving 14 bases between. CDR3 region: CASAGTAPNTEAFF. CDR3 DNA sequence: TGTGCCAGCGCAGGGACGGCACCGAACACTGAAGCTTTCTTT.

The V and J genes are TRBV11-2 and TRBJ2-3, with no clear D. This CDR3 comprises 11 residues. The V end lost 0 bases, the J end lost 10 bases, and 5 bases lay between the germline ends. Germline V gives CDR1 SGHAT, CDR2 FQNNGV. CDR3 bases: TGTGCCAGCAGCTTAGATCTCGCGCAGTATTTT. Encoded protein: CASSLDLAQYF.

The gene calls are TRBV7-9 and TRBJ1-1, with D possibly TRBD1 on 5 matching bases. The ends were cut back, 6 bases at V and 4 bases at J, with 9 bases in the middle. The CDR3 spans 12 residues. Germline lookup yields CDR1 SEHNR and CDR2 FQNEAQ (reference sequence). The CDR3 sequence is CASRPGFTEAFF. The CDR3, as DNA: TGTGCCAGCAGACCAGGGTTCACTGAAGCTTTCTTT.

The gene calls are TRBV28 and TRBJ1-5, with 7 bases matching TRBD1. Germline assignment: CDR1 MDHEN and CDR2 SYDVKM. CDR3 length equals 16 residues. The V segment lost 5 bases and the J segment 7 bases; nucleotides outside the gene matches: 14. The CDR3 loop reads CASSSDRESEVQPQHF. CDR3 bases: TGTGCCAGCAGTAGCGACAGGGAGAGCGAGGTACAGCCCCAGCATTTT. The full variable domain, in which reference TRBV28 and TRBJ1-5 provide the parts outside the CDR3, is DVKVTQSSRYLVKRTGEKVFLECVQDMDHENMFWYRQDPGLGLRLIYFSYDVKMKEKGDIPEGYSVSREKKERFSLILESASTNQTSMYLCASSSDRESEVQPQHFGDGTRLSIL.

The chain joins TRBV29-1 to TRBJ2-5; D is possibly TRBD1 (5 bases). The J call could be wrong; TRBJ2-7 is a better fit for the DNA end. The CDR3 extends over 14 amino acids. CDR1 is SQVTM and CDR2 is ANQGSEA in the germline V gene. In nucleotides, the CDR3 is TGCAGCGTTGAGTTGGGGCAGAAGCCCTACGAGCAGTACTTC. Translated, it gives CSVELGQKPYEQYF.

The V call is TRBV27, the J call TRBJ1-5; no clear D. CDR3 length: 15 amino acids. V was cut by 2 bases and J by 2 bases, with 10 bases left in between. CDR1 is MNHEY, CDR2 SMNVEV, per germline (reference sequence). CDR3: CASSLAGFGNQPQHF. CDR3 DNA sequence: TGTGCCAGCAGTTTAGCGGGGTTCGGCAATCAGCCCCAGCATTTT.

In the case of this clone: Other DNA sequences in the same sample also yield this CDR3. Written as DNA, the CDR3 is TGTGCCAGCAGTTTAGGTCAGGGCGGACAGCCCCAGCATTTT. It translates to CASSLGQGGQPQHF. J is TRBJ1-5 and V is TRBV28, with D possibly matching TRBD1 (5 bases). The CDR3 is 14 amino acids. With 2 bases removed from V and 7 bases from J, the gap between germline ends came to 12 bases. Germline CDR1 is MDHEN and CDR2 is SYDVKM.

This rearrangement joins TRBV5-1 to TRBJ2-7; TRBD2 agrees at 7 bases. The germline V gene has CDR1 SGHRS and CDR2 YFSETQ. V shed 7 bases, J shed 2 bases, and the junction held 6 bases outside the gene matches. The CDR3 spans 13 residues. CDR3 region: CASGERGTYEQYF. Here the CDR3 DNA reads TGCGCCAGCGGAGAGCGGGGTACCTACGAGCAGTACTTC.

The rearrangement uses TRBV4-3 and TRBJ1-1; TRBD1 might be the D (5 bases). The CDR3 runs to 12 residues. Trimming stripped 7 bases from V and 8 bases from J, with 14 bases between. Per germline, CDR1 LGHNA and CDR2 YSLEER. The CDR3 nucleotides are TGCGCCAGCAACATGGGACGGGGAGAAGCTTTCTTT. Translating gives CASNMGRGEAFF.

V is TRBV13 and J is TRBJ2-2; D may be TRBD1 (6 bases). The CDR3 runs 15 residues. The V gene's germline CDR1 is PRHDT and CDR2 FYEKMQ (reference sequence). The V and J ends lost 5 bases and 4 bases respectively, with 14 bases between them. CDR3 DNA: TGTGCCAGCAGCCCGGACAGTACAGGCACCGGGGAGCTGTTTTTT. This codes for CASSPDSTGTGELFF.

The V and J genes are TRBV2 and TRBJ2-3; D possibly corresponds to TRBD1 (5 bases). CDR3 size: 14 residues. The germline V and J ends were trimmed by 4 bases and 1 base, with 9 bases remaining between them. CDR1 and CDR2 from the germline V gene are SNHLY and FYNNEI. This chain's CDR3 is CASSGIQGTDTQYF. The DNA of the CDR3 is TGTGCCAGCAGTGGGATACAGGGCACAGATACGCAGTATTTT.

The chain has TRBV5-1 and TRBJ2-1; D gene uncertain. The germline V gene has CDR1 SGHRS and CDR2 YFSETQ. The CDR3 has 14 residues. The V end was cut by 0 bases, the J end by 0 bases, with 4 bases between. The CDR3 coding sequence is TGCGCCAGCAGCTTGGCGGCCTCCTACAATGAGCAGTTCTTC. This codes for CASSLAASYNEQFF.

The genes are TRBV27 and TRBJ1-1; 9 bases are a match to TRBD1. Germline-derived CDR1 and CDR2 are MNHEY and SMNVEV (reference sequence). The trim removed 2 bases at V and 2 bases at J, leaving 9 bases unmatched. This CDR3 contains 17 residues. CDR3 DNA: TGTGCCAGCAGTTTACTACCGGGACAGGGCTTAAACACTGAAGCTTTCTTT. As protein: CASSLLPGQGLNTEAFF.

The rearrangement joins TRBV5-1 to TRBJ2-7; D perhaps matches TRBD2 (5 bases). CDR1 is SGHRS and CDR2 is YFSETQ in the germline V gene. Trimming pared 0 bases from V and 0 bases from J, leaving 13 bases between. The CDR3 is 16 amino acids. DNA of the CDR3: TGCGCCAGCAGCTTGGCCCCCGGCACTAGCTCCTACGAGCAGTACTTC. As protein: CASSLAPGTSSYEQYF. Filled out from reference TRBV5-1 and TRBJ2-7, the complete variable domain reads KAGVTQTPRYLIKTRGQQVTLSCSPISGHRSVSWYQQTPGQGLQFLFEYFSETQRNKGNFPGRFSGRQFSNSRSEMNVSTLELGDSALYLCASSLAPGTSSYEQYFGPGTRLTVT.